A selection of T cell receptor beta chains follows, all from one sample in a study of cytomegalovirus exposure and HLA in healthy donors. Clones were sequenced by immunoSEQ multiplex PCR, and TCRdb holds only the in-frame ones, with some missing. This sample has 150,000 to 200,000 clones; roughly four fifths occur once, and the top ten carry around 2%. The sample taken for sequencing was PBMCs. The receptor source for this set is a woman between 18 and 29 years old in good health and CMV-seropositive. CDR3s include the opening cysteine and the closing phenylalanine or tryptophan. A D gene is named only where the DNA matches it firmly. Clone size is shown for a subset of rows, as once, few, many or a class of expanded clone.

abundance: few
j_gene: TRBJ2-5
v_gene: TRBV7-9
d_gene: -
CDR3aa: CASSRNGGTQYF
CDR3nt: TGTGCCAGCAGCAGAAACGGCGGGACCCAGTACTTC

abundance: -
j_gene: TRBJ2-7
v_gene: TRBV20-1
d_gene: -
CDR3aa: CSVRVLYEQYF
CDR3nt: TGCAGTGTTCGGGTCCTTTACGAGCAGTACTTC

abundance: -
j_gene: TRBJ1-1
v_gene: TRBV5-5
d_gene: TRBD1
CDR3aa: CASSLVGTGGRGELAFF
CDR3nt: TGTGCCAGCAGCTTGGTTGGGACAGGGGGCCGGGGAGAACTAGCTTTCTTT

abundance: -
j_gene: TRBJ2-3
v_gene: TRBV2
d_gene: -
CDR3aa: CASSQGGTDTQYF
CDR3nt: TGTGCCAGCAGCCAGGGTGGAACAGATACGCAGTATTTT

abundance: -
j_gene: TRBJ2-5
v_gene: TRBV4-1
d_gene: TRBD1
CDR3aa: CASRGQGGTETQYF
CDR3nt: TGCGCCAGCAGGGGACAAGGGGGCACAGAGACCCAGTACTTC

abundance: -
j_gene: TRBJ1-6
v_gene: TRBV18
d_gene: TRBD1
CDR3aa: CASSPTRSGGNSPLHF
CDR3nt: TGTGCCAGCTCACCCACGCGGTCAGGGGGGAATTCACCCCTCCACTTT

abundance: -
j_gene: TRBJ1-2
v_gene: TRBV10-2
d_gene: TRBD1
CDR3aa: CASSLFGQEVYTF
CDR3nt: TGCGCCAGCAGCCTTTTTGGACAGGAGGTCTACACCTTC

abundance: -
j_gene: TRBJ2-6
v_gene: TRBV9
d_gene: -
CDR3aa: CASGGRGANVLTF
CDR3nt: TGTGCCAGCGGAGGGCGCGGGGCCAACGTCCTGACTTTC

abundance: -
j_gene: TRBJ1-2
v_gene: TRBV5-6
d_gene: -
CDR3aa: CASSRTAANYGYTF
CDR3nt: TGTGCCAGCAGCCGGACAGCAGCTAACTATGGCTACACCTTC

abundance: -
j_gene: TRBJ2-3
v_gene: TRBV6-5
d_gene: -
CDR3aa: CASSYLGGPPDTQYF
CDR3nt: TGTGCCAGCAGTTACTTGGGGGGGCCCCCAGATACGCAGTATTTT

abundance: -
j_gene: TRBJ1-2
v_gene: TRBV28
d_gene: TRBD1
CDR3aa: CASIVGQGSGYTF
CDR3nt: TGTGCCAGCATAGTGGGACAGGGGTCCGGCTACACCTTC

abundance: few
j_gene: TRBJ2-3
v_gene: TRBV4-2
d_gene: -
CDR3aa: CASSLRVDTQYF
CDR3nt: TGTGCCAGCAGCCTTCGGGTGGATACGCAGTATTTT

abundance: -
j_gene: TRBJ2-3
v_gene: TRBV9
d_gene: -
CDR3aa: CASSRSGSTDTQYF
CDR3nt: TGTGCCAGCAGCCGGAGCGGAAGCACAGATACGCAGTATTTT

abundance: -
j_gene: TRBJ2-3
v_gene: TRBV9
d_gene: TRBD2
CDR3aa: CASSPRLAGEDTQYF
CDR3nt: TGTGCCAGCAGCCCTCGACTAGCGGGGGAAGATACGCAGTATTTT

abundance: -
j_gene: TRBJ2-2
v_gene: TRBV5-1
d_gene: TRBD2
CDR3aa: CASSRPGTSGGAAGELFF
CDR3nt: TGCGCCAGCAGCCGTCCCGGGACTAGCGGGGGTGCGGCCGGGGAGCTGTTTTTT

abundance: -
j_gene: TRBJ1-1
v_gene: TRBV15
d_gene: -
CDR3aa: CATSREVRNTEAFF
CDR3nt: TGTGCCACCAGCAGAGAGGTCAGGAACACTGAAGCTTTCTTT

abundance: -
j_gene: TRBJ2-7
v_gene: TRBV5-4
d_gene: TRBD2
CDR3aa: CASGGGEGSEQYF
CDR3nt: TGTGCCAGCGGTGGCGGGGAGGGAAGCGAGCAGTACTTC

abundance: -
j_gene: TRBJ1-1
v_gene: TRBV30
d_gene: -
CDR3aa: CAWSVALNTEAFF
CDR3nt: TGTGCCTGGAGTGTAGCCTTGAACACTGAAGCTTTCTTT

abundance: -
j_gene: TRBJ2-5
v_gene: TRBV5-4
d_gene: -
CDR3aa: CASSLRPVGGETQYF
CDR3nt: TGTGCCAGCAGCTTGAGGCCCGTGGGAGGAGAGACCCAGTACTTC

abundance: -
j_gene: TRBJ2-2
v_gene: TRBV5-1
d_gene: -
CDR3aa: CASSLIVDTGELFF
CDR3nt: TGCGCCAGCAGCTTGATAGTCGACACCGGGGAGCTGTTTTTT

abundance: -
j_gene: TRBJ1-5
v_gene: TRBV30
d_gene: -
CDR3aa: CAWSVFLQAAQPQHF
CDR3nt: TGTGCCTGGAGTGTATTCTTGCAGGCCGCTCAGCCCCAGCATTTT